The 8 T cell receptor beta chains presented below share a single source sample, sequenced in a study of OX40 agonist ivuxolimab in advanced cancers. Clones were read by immunoSEQ multiplex PCR, and TCRdb kept only the in-frame ones, dropping some. The data contain 68,000 or so clones, nearly 85% of them singletons. The sequences come from CD4+ or CD8+ T cells sorted from blood, collected in a trial of the OX40 agonist ivuxolimab. These TCRs come from an adult with an advanced solid tumor such as melanoma, head and neck, liver or kidney cancer.

This clone was observed a single time. The chain links TRBV6-5 to TRBJ2-3, with 7 bases aligning to TRBD1. The germline gives CDR1 MNHEY, CDR2 SVGAGI. This CDR3 spans 14 amino acids. The V segment lost 6 bases and the J segment 2 bases; nucleotides outside the gene matches: 5. DNA for the CDR3: TGTGCCAGCAGGAGACAGGGAGTCACAGATACGCAGTATTTT. It encodes CASRRQGVTDTQYF.

V is TRBV28 and J is TRBJ1-3; D not certain. Germline V gene data show CDR1 as MDHEN and CDR2 as SYDVKM. This CDR3 contains 13 residues. Trimming removed 7 bases at V and 4 bases at J, with 11 bases between. CDR3 in amino acids: CASTLSTGNTIYF. The CDR3 nucleotides are TGTGCCAGCACCCTCAGCACGGGAAACACCATATATTTT.

The genes are TRBV9 and TRBJ2-7; 16 positions agree with TRBD2. Trimming took 3 bases from V and 3 from J; bases not matched to a gene: 9. Germline CDR1 and CDR2: SGDLS and YYNGEE. CDR3 size: 18 residues. The DNA of the CDR3 is TGTGCCAGCAGCGCGGGGACTAGCGGGAGGGCTTTCTTCTACGAGCAGTACTTC. This translates into CASSAGTSGRAFFYEQYF.

V gene TRBV30 combines with J gene TRBJ1-2; no clear D gene. The CDR3 spans 12 residues. V lost 5 bases, J lost 4 bases, and 11 bases lay in between. Germline values: CDR1 GTSNPN, CDR2 SVGIG (reference sequence). The CDR3 loop is CAWHRAIYGYTF. CDR3 nucleotides: TGTGCCTGGCACCGGGCCATCTATGGCTACACCTTC. Complete variable domain (other parts from reference TRBV30 and TRBJ1-2): SQTIHQWPATLVQPVGSPLSLECTVEGTSNPNLYWYRQAAGRGLQLLFYSVGIGQISSEVPQNLSASRPQDRQFILSSKKLLLSDSGFYLCAWHRAIYGYTFGSGTRLTVV.

The rearrangement links TRBV4-3 to TRBJ1-6; D might be TRBD1 (5 bases). Trimming stripped 4 bases from V and 9 bases from J, with 19 bases between. Germline V gene sequence: CDR1 LGHNA, CDR2 YSLEER. This CDR3 has 16 amino acids. The CDR3 spells CASSPTRAGSASPLHF. The CDR3 region has the DNA TGCGCCAGCAGCCCCACCCGGGCAGGGAGCGCTTCACCCCTCCACTTT.

The chain combines TRBV6-5 with TRBJ2-2; D possibly corresponds to TRBD2 (5 bases). Deletions cut 4 bases from V and 2 bases from J, with 11 bases between. Germline CDR1 and CDR2: MNHEY and SVGAGI. CDR3 length: 15 amino acids. CDR3 residues: CASSLGERNTGELFF. The DNA for the CDR3 is TGTGCCAGCAGTTTGGGAGAGAGAAACACCGGGGAGCTGTTTTTT.

The J gene is TRBJ2-1, the V gene TRBV21-1. TRBV21-1 is a known pseudogene. The CDR3 has 18 residues. This CDR3 is CASSSQSGRVHLGNEQFF. CDR3 in DNA: TGTGCCAGCAGCTCCCAGAGCGGCAGGGTACATCTCGGGAATGAGCAGTTCTTC.

V usage is TRBV7-9 and J usage is TRBJ2-1; D may correspond to TRBD1 or TRBD2 (6 bases each). V was clipped by 5 bases and J by 7 bases, with 21 bases between them. CDR1 and CDR2 from the germline V gene are SEHNR and FQNEAQ (reference sequence). This CDR3 has 16 residues. In nucleotides, the CDR3 is TGTGCCAGCAGCGGAGACGGGGGTACGCAGGGGAATGAGCAGTTCTTC. Translating it yields CASSGDGGTQGNEQFF. Full variable domain (rest looked up from reference TRBV7-9 and TRBJ2-1): DTGVSQNPRHKITKRGQNVTFRCDPISEHNRLYWYRQTLGQGPEFLTYFQNEAQLEKSRLLSDRFSAERPKGSFSTLEIQRTEQGDSAMYLCASSGDGGTQGNEQFFGPGTRLTVL.